This paragraph reports one T cell receptor beta chain. Its antigen is still unknown. Overall study results and limits: Whole repertoires were not studied in the larger cohort, only one V-J beta rearrangement.

Naive CD4+ cells had CD25+ Tregs removed. After constant-region reverse-primer amplification, full-length variable regions underwent semi-nested PCR with Nested Universal Primer A. TCRdb redid the calling of the 5' RACE reads with MiXCR, one entry per CDR3 protein. The sample contains about 50,000 distinct CDR3 sequences, around 26% of which appear only once. The CDR3 extends over 15 amino acids. Germline V gene data show CDR1 as SGHRS and CDR2 as YFSETQ. The V end was cut by 7 bases, the J end by 1 base, with 18 bases between. V and J are TRBV5-1 and TRBJ2-7; a weak D match, TRBD2 (5 bases). This receptor was taken from a female donor with breast cancer. Sample: naive CD4+ T cells sorted from blood. Subset specified: naive CD4+ T cells, CD4+CD45RA+CD25-. For the CDR3, the DNA is TGCGCCAGCGGCGACGGACTGAGCCGTTCCTACGAGCAGTACTTC. Translating it yields CASGDGLSRSYEQYF.